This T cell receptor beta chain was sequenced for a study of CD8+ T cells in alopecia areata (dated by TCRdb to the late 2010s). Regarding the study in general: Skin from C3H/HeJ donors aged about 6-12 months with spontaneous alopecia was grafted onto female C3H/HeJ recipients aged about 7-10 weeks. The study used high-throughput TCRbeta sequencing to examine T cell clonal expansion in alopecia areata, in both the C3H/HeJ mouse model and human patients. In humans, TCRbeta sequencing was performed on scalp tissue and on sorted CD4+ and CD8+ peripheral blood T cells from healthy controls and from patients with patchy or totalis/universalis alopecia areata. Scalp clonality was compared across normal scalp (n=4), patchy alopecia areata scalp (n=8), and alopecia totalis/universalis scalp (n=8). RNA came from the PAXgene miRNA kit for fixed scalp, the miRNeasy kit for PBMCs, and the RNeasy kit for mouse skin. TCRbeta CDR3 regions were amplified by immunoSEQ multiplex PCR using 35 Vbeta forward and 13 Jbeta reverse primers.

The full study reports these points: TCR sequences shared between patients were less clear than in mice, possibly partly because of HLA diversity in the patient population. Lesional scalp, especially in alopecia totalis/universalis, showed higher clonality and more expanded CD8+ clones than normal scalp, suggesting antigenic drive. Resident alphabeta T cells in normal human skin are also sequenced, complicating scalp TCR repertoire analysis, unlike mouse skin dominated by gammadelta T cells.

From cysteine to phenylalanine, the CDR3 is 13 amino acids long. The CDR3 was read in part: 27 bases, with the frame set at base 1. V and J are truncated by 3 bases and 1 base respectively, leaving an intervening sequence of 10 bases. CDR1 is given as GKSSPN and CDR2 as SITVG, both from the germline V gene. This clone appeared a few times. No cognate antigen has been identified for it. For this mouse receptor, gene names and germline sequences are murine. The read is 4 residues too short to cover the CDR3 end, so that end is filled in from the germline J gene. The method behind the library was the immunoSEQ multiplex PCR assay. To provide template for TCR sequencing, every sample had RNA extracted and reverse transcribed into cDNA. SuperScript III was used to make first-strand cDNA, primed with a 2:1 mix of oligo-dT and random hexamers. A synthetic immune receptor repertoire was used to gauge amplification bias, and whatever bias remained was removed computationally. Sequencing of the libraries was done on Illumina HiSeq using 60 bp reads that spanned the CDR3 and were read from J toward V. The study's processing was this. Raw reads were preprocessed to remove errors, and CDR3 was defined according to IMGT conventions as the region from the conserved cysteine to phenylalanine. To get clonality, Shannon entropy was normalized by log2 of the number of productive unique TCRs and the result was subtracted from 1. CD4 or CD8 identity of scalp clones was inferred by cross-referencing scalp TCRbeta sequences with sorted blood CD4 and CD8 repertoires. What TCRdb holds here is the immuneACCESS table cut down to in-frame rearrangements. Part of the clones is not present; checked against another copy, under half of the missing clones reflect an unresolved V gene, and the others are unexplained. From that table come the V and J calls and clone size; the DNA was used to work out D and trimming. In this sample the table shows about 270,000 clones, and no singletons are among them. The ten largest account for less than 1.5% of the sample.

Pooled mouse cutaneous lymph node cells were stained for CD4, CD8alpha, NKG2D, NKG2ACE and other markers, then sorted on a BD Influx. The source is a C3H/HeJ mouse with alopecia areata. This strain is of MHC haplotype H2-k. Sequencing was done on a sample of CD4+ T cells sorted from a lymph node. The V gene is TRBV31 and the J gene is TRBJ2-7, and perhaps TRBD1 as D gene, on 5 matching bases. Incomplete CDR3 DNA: TGTGCCTGGAGGCTCGACAGTTCCTAT. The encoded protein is CAWRLDSSY. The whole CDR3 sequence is CAWRLDSSYEQYF.